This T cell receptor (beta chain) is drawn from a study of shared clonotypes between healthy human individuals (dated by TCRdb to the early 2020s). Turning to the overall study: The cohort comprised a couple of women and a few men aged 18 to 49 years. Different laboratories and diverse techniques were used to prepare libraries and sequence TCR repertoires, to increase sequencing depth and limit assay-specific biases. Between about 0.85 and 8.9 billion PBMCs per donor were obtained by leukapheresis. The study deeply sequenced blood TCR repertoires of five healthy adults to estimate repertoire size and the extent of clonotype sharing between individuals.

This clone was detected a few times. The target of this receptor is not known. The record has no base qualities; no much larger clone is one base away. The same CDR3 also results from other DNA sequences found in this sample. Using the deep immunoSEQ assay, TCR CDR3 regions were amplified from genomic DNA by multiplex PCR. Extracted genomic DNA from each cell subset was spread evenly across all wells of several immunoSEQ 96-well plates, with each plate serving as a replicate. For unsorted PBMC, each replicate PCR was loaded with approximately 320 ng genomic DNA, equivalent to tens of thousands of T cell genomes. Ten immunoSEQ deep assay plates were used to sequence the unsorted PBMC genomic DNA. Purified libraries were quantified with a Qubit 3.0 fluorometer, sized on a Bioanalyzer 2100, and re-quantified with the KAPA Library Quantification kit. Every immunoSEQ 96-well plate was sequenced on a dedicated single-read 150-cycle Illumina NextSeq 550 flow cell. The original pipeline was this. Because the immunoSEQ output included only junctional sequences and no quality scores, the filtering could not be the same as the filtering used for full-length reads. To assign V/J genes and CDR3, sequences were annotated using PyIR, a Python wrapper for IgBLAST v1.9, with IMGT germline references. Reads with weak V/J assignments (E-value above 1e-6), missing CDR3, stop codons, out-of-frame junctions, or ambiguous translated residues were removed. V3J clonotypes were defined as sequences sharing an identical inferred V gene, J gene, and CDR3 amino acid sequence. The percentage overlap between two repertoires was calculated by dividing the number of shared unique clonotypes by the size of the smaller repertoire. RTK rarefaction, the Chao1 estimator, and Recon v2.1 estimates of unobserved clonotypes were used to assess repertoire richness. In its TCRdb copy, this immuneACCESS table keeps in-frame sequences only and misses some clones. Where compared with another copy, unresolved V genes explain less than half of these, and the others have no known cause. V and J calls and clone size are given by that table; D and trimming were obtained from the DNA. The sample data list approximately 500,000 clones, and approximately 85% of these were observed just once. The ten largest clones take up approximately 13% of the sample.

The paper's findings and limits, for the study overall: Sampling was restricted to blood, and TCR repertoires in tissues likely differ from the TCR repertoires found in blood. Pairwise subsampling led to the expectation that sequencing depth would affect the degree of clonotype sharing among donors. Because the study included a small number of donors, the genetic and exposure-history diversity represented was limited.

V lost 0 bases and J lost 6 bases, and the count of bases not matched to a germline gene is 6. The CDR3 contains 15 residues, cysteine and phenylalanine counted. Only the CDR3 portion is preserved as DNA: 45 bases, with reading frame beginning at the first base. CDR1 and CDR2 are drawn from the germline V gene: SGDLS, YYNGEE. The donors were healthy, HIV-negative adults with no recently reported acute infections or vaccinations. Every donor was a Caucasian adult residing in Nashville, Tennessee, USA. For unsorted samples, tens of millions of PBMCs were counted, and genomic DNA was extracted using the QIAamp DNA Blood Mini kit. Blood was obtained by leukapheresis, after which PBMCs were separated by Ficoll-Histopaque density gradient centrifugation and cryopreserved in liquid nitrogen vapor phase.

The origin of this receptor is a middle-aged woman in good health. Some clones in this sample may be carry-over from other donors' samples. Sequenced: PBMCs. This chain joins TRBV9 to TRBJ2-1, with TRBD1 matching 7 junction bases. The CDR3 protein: CASSVEGARGNEQFF. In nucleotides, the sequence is TGTGCCAGCAGCGTAGAGGGGGCACGTGGCAATGAGCAGTTCTTC.